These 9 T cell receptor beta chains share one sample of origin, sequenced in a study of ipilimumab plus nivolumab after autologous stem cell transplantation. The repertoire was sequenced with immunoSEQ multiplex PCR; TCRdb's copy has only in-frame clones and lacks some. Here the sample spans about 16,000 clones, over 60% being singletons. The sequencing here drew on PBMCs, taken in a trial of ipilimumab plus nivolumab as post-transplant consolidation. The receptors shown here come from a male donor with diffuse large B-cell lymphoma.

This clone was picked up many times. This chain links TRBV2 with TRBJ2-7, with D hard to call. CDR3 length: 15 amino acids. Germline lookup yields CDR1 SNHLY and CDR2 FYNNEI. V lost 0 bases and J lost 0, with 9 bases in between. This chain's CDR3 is CASSEAPGYSYEQYF. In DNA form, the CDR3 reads TGTGCCAGCAGTGAAGCCCCCGGTTACTCCTACGAGCAGTACTTC.

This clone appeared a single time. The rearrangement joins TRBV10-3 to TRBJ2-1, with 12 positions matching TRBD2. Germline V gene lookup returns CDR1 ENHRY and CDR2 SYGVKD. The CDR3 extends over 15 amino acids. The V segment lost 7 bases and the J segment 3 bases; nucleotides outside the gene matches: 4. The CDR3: CAIKTSGSFYNEQFF. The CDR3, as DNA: TGTGCCATCAAGACTAGCGGGAGTTTCTACAATGAGCAGTTCTTC.

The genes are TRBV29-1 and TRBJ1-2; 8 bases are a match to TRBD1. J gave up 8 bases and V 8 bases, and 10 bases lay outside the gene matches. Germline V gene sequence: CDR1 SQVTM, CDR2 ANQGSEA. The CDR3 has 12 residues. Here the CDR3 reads CSPPQGARGYTF. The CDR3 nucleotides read TGCAGCCCACCGCAGGGGGCAAGGGGCTACACCTTC. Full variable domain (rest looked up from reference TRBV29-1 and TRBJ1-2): SAVISQKPSRDICQRGTSLTIQCQVDSQVTMMFWYRQQPGQSLTLIATANQGSEATYESGFVIDKFPISRPNLTFSTLTVSNMSPEDSSIYLCSPPQGARGYTFGSGTRLTVV.

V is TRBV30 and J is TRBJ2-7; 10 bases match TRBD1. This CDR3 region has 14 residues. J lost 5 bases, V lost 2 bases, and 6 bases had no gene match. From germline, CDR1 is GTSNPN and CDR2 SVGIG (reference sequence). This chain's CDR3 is CAWSPGQGINEQYF. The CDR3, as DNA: TGTGCCTGGAGTCCGGGACAGGGGATTAACGAGCAGTACTTC.

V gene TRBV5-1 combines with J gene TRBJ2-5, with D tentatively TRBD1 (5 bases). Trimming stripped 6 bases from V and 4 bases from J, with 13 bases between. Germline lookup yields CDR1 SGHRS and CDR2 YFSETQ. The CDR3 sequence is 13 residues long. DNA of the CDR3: TGCGCCAGCACCCCCCAAGGGGCAGAGACCCAGTACTTC. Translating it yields CASTPQGAETQYF. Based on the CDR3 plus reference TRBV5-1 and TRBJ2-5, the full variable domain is KAGVTQTPRYLIKTRGQQVTLSCSPISGHRSVSWYQQTPGQGLQFLFEYFSETQRNKGNFPGRFSGRQFSNSRSEMNVSTLELGDSALYLCASTPQGAETQYFGPGTRLLVL.

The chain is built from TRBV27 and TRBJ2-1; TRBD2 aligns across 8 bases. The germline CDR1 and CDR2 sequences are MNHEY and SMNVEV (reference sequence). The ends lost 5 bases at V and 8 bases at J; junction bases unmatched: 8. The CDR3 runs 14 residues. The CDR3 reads CASSRGGSVYEQFF. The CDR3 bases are TGTGCCAGCAGTCGGGGGGGCAGTGTTTATGAGCAGTTCTTC.

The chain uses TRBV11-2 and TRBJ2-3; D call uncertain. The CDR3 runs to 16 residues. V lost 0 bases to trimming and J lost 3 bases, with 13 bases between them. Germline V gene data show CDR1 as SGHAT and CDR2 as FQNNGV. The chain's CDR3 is CASSLDRNRATDTQYF. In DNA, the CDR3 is TGTGCCAGCAGCTTAGATCGGAATCGGGCGACAGATACGCAGTATTTT.

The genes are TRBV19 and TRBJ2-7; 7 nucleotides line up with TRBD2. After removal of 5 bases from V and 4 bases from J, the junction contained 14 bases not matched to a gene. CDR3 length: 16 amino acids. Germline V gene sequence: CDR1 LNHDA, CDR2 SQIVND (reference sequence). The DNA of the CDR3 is TGTGCCAGTAGTCCGGCACCCGGGGGAGGGGAATACGAGCAGTACTTC. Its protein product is CASSPAPGGGEYEQYF.

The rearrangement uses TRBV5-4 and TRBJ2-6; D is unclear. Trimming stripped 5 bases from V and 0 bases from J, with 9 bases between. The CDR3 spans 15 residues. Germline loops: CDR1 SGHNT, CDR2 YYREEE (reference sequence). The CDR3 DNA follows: TGTGCCAGCAGGGGGAACCTCTCTGGGGCCAACGTCCTGACTTTC. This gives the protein CASRGNLSGANVLTF.